This T cell receptor (beta chain) was recorded in a study of shared clonotypes between healthy human individuals. Study-wide points: Sampling used blood alone; tissue repertoires probably differ. Represented genetic and exposure-history diversity was restricted by having few donors.

Germline CDR1 MDHEN, CDR2 SYDVKM. The CDR3 has 17 amino acids. Trimming at V came to 4 bases and at J to 6 bases, leaving 13 bases not matched to a gene. Terminally differentiated effector memory CD45RA+ cells were left out of the naive CD8 fraction, which was CD45RO-negative and positively selected for CCR7. All donors were healthy HIV-negative adults lacking recent acute infections or vaccinations. A remark on this clone: Its antigen is not known.

Here immunoSEQ multiplex PCR was the method, and the copy in TCRdb shows in-frame clones only, minus some. The data show around 2,100,000 clones, 85% to 95% seen once. This TCR came from a young man in good health. Specimen: naive CD8+ T cells sorted from blood. This chain connects TRBV28 to TRBJ2-2; 8 positions agree with TRBD1. The CDR3 region is CASSSPLPGGWSGELFF. CDR3 nucleotides: TGTGCCAGCAGTTCCCCCCTACCAGGGGGCTGGTCCGGGGAGCTGTTTTTT.